This T cell receptor beta chain was sequenced during a study of T-cell reconstitution after alpha-beta-depleted transplantation in children. TCRbeta library preparation incorporated unique molecular identifiers. MiXCR, run by TCRdb on the PCR reads, gives a single entry per CDR3 protein. Counted here are 170,000 or so distinct CDR3 sequences, roughly 7.5% occurring once; the ten biggest clones make up around 3%. This clonotype was observed a single time. V was pared by 6 bases and J by 2 bases, with 7 bases of the junction left unmatched. The CDR3 sequence is 16 residues long. V usage is TRBV12-3 or TRBV12-4 and J usage is TRBJ2-3; 11 nucleotides match TRBD2. The sequencing here drew on PBMCs from the stem cell graft donor, taken from the stem cell graft. This TCR was recovered from a human donor who donated a stem cell graft to a child with Wiskott-Aldrich syndrome. The CDR3 DNA reads TGTGCCAGCAGCCGCAGACTAGCGGGGTACACAGATACGCAGTATTTT. This sequence encodes CASSRRLAGYTDTQYF.